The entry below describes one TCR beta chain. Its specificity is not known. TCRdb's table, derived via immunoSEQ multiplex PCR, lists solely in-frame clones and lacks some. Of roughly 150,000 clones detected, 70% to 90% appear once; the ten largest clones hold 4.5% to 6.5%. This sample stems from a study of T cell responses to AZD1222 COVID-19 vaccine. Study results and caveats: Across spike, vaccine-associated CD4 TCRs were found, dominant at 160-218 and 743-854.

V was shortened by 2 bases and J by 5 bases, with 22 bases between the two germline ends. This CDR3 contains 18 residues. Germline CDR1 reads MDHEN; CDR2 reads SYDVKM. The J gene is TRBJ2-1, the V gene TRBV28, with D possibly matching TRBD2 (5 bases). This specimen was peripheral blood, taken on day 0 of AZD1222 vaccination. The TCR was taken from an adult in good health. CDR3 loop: CASSLNSFHTSGNNEQFF. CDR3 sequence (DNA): TGTGCCAGCAGTTTAAATTCTTTCCACACCTCGGGAAACAATGAGCAGTTCTTC.